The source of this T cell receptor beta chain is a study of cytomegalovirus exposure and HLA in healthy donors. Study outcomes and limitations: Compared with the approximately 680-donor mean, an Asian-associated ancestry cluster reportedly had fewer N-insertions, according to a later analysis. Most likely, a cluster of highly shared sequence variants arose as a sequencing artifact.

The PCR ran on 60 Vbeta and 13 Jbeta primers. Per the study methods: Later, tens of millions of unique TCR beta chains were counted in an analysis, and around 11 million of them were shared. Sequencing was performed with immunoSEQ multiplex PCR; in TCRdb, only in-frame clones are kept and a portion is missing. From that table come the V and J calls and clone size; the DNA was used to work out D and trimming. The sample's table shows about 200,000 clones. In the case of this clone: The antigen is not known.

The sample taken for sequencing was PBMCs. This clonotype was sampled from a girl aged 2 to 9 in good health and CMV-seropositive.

The CDR3 nucleotides are TGTGCCAGCAGCTCTTCCGGGACTACCAACACCGGGGAGCTGTTTTTT. It translates to CASSSSGTTNTGELFF. The chain joins TRBV5-4 to TRBJ2-2; the match to TRBD2 covers 7 bases. The germline gives CDR1 SGHNT, CDR2 YYREEE (reference sequence). The trim removed 3 bases at V and 2 bases at J, leaving 7 bases unmatched. This CDR3 has 16 amino acids.